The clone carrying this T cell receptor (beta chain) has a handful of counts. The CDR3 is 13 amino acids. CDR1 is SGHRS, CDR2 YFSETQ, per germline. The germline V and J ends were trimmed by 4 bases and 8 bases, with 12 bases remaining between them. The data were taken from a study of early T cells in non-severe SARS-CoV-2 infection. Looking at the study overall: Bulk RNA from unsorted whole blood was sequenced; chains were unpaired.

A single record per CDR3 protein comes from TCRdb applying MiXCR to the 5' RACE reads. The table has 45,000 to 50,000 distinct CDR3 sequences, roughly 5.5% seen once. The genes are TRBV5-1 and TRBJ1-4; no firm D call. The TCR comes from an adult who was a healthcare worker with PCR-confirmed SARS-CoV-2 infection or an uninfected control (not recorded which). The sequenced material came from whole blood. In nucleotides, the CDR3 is TGCGCCAGCAGCCCCCGGACGCGGGAAAAACTGTTTTTT. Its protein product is CASSPRTREKLFF.